This T cell receptor beta chain comes out of a study of shared clonotypes between healthy human individuals (dated by TCRdb to about 2020). The study in broad terms: The cohort comprised two women and a few men aged 18 to 49 years. Per donor, leukapheresis produced somewhere between about 0.9 and 9.5 billion PBMCs. To estimate repertoire size and how much clonotype sharing occurs between individuals, the study deeply sequenced the blood TCR repertoires of about five healthy adults. For each donor, CD4 naive and CD4 memory were each run on three plates, CD8 naive on two plates, and CD8 memory on one plate. To increase sequencing depth and limit assay-specific biases, TCR repertoire library preparation and sequencing were carried out by different laboratories using diverse techniques.

The donors were healthy, HIV-negative adults who had no recently reported acute infections or vaccinations. Every donor was a Caucasian adult living in Nashville, Tennessee, USA. CD4+ T cells were enriched by magnetic negative selection; naive cells were then positively selected on CD45RA, and the negative fraction formed the memory subset. Blood was collected by leukapheresis, and PBMCs were isolated by Ficoll-Histopaque density gradient centrifugation and then cryopreserved in liquid nitrogen vapor phase. Analytical flow cytometry was used to check the purity and quantity of every magnetically sorted T cell population. Genomic DNA was isolated from each sorted fraction and quantified by UV absorbance on a Nanodrop 2000c. Cut back by 0 bases and 3 bases, the V and J ends lie 14 bases apart. Taken from the germline V gene, the CDR1 and CDR2 loops are MGHRA and YSYEKL. Inclusive of the bounding cysteine and phenylalanine, the CDR3 is 16 residues long. CDR3 DNA only is kept here, 48 bases in frame from base 1.

A note on this clone: There is no known antigen for this receptor. No clone much larger than this one lies a single base away; base qualities are absent.

Here is what the overall study found, with its caveats: Because the study included only a small number of donors, the genetic and exposure-history diversity represented was limited. Compared with non-shared clonotypes, clonotypes shared by all four sorted-subset donors had higher generation probabilities. Pairwise subsampling indicated that sequencing depth was expected to affect the degree of clonotype sharing among donors. Only blood was sampled, and tissue TCR repertoires likely differ from those in blood. Incomplete sequencing was indicated by rarefaction of sorted-subset datasets, despite the large sequencing depth. Around 5.4% of naive CD4, 3% to 3.5% of naive CD8, 2.3% of memory CD4, and more than 0.35% of memory CD8 clonotypes were shared across several donors. Naive subsets generally had larger estimated clonotype richness than memory subsets did.

Using the deep immunoSEQ assay, TCR CDR3 regions were amplified from genomic DNA by multiplex PCR. Extracted genomic DNA from each cell subset was spread evenly across all wells of several immunoSEQ 96-well plates, with each plate serving as a replicate. For sorted subsets, each replicate PCR was loaded with approximately 0.2 ug genomic DNA, equivalent to some 31,000 T cell genomes. The purified libraries were quantified using a Qubit 3.0 fluorometer, sized with a Bioanalyzer 2100, and then quantified again using the KAPA Library Quantification kit. Every immunoSEQ 96-well plate was sequenced on a separate single-read 150-cycle Illumina NextSeq 550 flow cell. In the paper's pipeline: Because only junctional sequences without quality scores were contained in the immunoSEQ output, filtering matching that applied to full-length reads could not be performed. Sequences were annotated with PyIR, a Python wrapper for IgBLAST v1.9, using IMGT germline references to assign V/J genes and CDR3. Reads were removed for weak V/J assignments (E-value above 1e-6), missing CDR3, stop codons, out-of-frame junctions, or ambiguous translated residues. A V3J clonotype was defined by an identical inferred V gene, J gene, and CDR3 amino acid sequence. Percentage overlap between repertoires was calculated by dividing the number of shared unique clonotypes by the size of the smaller repertoire. RTK rarefaction, the Chao1 estimator, and Recon v2.1 estimates of unobserved clonotypes were used to assess repertoire richness. Generation probabilities for all TCRbeta clonotypes obtained by the gDNA method from a handful of donors were computed using OLGA. The table comes from immuneACCESS by way of TCRdb, which keeps in-frame sequences with V and J called. Part of the clones is missing from these tables; in studies checked, under half for an unresolved V gene and the rest for unknown reasons. V, J and clone size were drawn from that table, and D and trimming were deduced from the DNA. A total of about 510,000 clones appear in this sample, almost 97% of them only once. The ten largest clones take up less than 0.06% of the sample.

The sequenced sample consisted of naive CD4+ T cells sorted from blood. This specimen's cell subset or site label, per the study, means: CD45RA+ positively selected. The sequence was obtained from a woman in her thirties in good health. The rearranged chain carries TRBV4-1 and TRBJ1-2; the D segment cannot be called with confidence. This receptor carries the CDR3 CASSQDLETRYYGYTF. The nucleotide sequence is TGCGCCAGCAGCCAAGATTTGGAGACTCGATACTATGGCTACACCTTC.